This T cell receptor (beta chain) was found in a study of a mutant IDH1 vaccine in newly diagnosed glioma. Study as a whole: Pretreatment consisted of radiotherapy, temozolomide, or both, with most receiving both. General observations from the study: Pseudoprogression apparently tracked independently of changes in top peripheral T cell clonotypes. Vaccination induced immune responses in about 93% of patients.

Only in-frame clones appear in the TCRdb table, and some are missing; sequencing was by immunoSEQ multiplex PCR. The sample has about 92,000 clones; about four fifths are singletons. Details on this clone: The antigen remains undetermined.

The V gene lost 4 bases and the J gene lost 3 bases, with 19 bases spanning the gap. CDR3 length: 16 amino acids. The germline CDR1 and CDR2 sequences are SGHVS and FQNEAQ. Time point in this sample: baseline, week 1 (first vaccination visit). Treatment reported: pre-vaccination baseline after standard-of-care therapy. New WHO grade 3 or 4 astrocytomas that were IDH1-mutant and ATRX-lost occurred in the donors. V gene TRBV7-8 combines with J gene TRBJ2-7; weak D call: TRBD1 (5 bases). This TCR was sampled from a woman aged 45 to 65 with glioma. The sequencing here drew on PBMCs, taken from a glioma patient treated with radiotherapy, temozolomide or both. The CDR3: CASSSLNQGLYYEQYF. The CDR3 DNA sequence: TGTGCCAGCAGCTCCCTTAACCAGGGATTATACTACGAGCAGTACTTC.